The following is a TCR beta chain sequence with its context. Its antigen remains unknown. Each patient with chemo-refractory metastatic non-small-cell lung cancer was treated with focal radiation plus CTLA-4 blockade using ipilimumab. The junction had 7 bases not matched to a gene; V was cut back by 5 bases and J by 6 bases. CDR3 length equals 13 residues. CDR1 SGHTA and CDR2 FQGNSA come from the germline V gene. Sequencing used immunoSEQ multiplex PCR; TCRdb keeps in-frame clones, though not all of them. The sample consists of 52,000 or so clones, approximately 79% of them appearing once. This entry belongs to a study of radiotherapy plus CTLA-4 blockade in lung cancer. The wider study: Objective responses occurred in around 18% of patients; around 28% had disease control.

General study findings and limits: Tumor-origin TCR clones grew in blood after radiotherapy plus ipilimumab. Response was reportedly best predicted by early blood T cell clone dynamics, with interferon-beta.

The material was peripheral blood, obtained from a patient treated with radiotherapy plus ipilimumab. The chain uses TRBV7-2 and TRBJ2-7; 7 nucleotides align to TRBD2. This TCR was recovered from a human donor with non-small cell lung cancer who had a partial response to radiotherapy plus ipilimumab. In DNA form, the CDR3 reads TGTGCCAGCAGCCCCCAATCGGGGGGCGAGCAGTACTTC. The encoded protein is CASSPQSGGEQYF.